The T cell receptor beta chain described here comes from a study of T-cell reconstitution after alpha-beta-depleted transplantation in children. This clonotype came up many times. What it recognizes is unknown. For TCRbeta, the library was prepared with unique molecular identifiers. One entry per CDR3 protein results from TCRdb running MiXCR on the PCR reads. The sample lists about 200,000 distinct CDR3 sequences; approximately 6% were seen once. Whole-study findings and limits: Surviving thymic progenitors and recipient T cells were the source of high TCRbeta diversity at day 60 in some patients.

Trimming took 5 bases from V and 2 from J, leaving 13 bases between them. Germline V gene sequence: CDR1 SGHVS, CDR2 FQNEAQ. This CDR3 spans 14 amino acids. The sample in question was PBMCs, obtained before TCRalphabeta/CD19-depleted stem cell transplant. This receptor was obtained from a girl less than two years old with combined immunodeficiency, due to receive a stem cell transplant. The rearrangement links TRBV7-8 to TRBJ2-7; maybe TRBD2 (5 bases). The chain's CDR3 is CASSPDYSAYEQYF. The CDR3 DNA reads as TGTGCCAGCAGCCCCGACTATTCGGCCTACGAGCAGTACTTC.